A single TCR beta chain is shown here with its context. Its matching antigen is unknown. The source of the sample is a study of cytomegalovirus exposure and HLA in healthy donors. This CDR3 has 14 amino acids. With 2 bases clipped from V and 5 bases from J, the junction kept 5 bases outside the gene matches. Looked up from germline, CDR1 is MNHEY and CDR2 is SVGAGI. Study conclusions and caveats: According to a later analysis, TCR clusters from the first cohort tended to co-occur in the 110 or so validation repertoires.

The repertoire was sequenced with immunoSEQ multiplex PCR; TCRdb's copy has only in-frame clones and lacks some. The sample has about 280,000 clones, around 85% seen once. This clonotype was obtained from a woman aged 18-35 years in good health and CMV-seronegative. The V and J genes are TRBV6-5 and TRBJ1-1; TRBD1 matches 7 bases. What was sequenced was PBMCs. The CDR3 coding sequence is TGTGCCAGCAGTTACGACAGGGAAGGAACTGAAGCTTTCTTT. Translating it yields CASSYDREGTEAFF.